The 9 T cell receptor beta chains below all came from one sample that was sequenced in a study of glioma-infiltrating T cells. Amplification of TCR alpha and beta CDR3 regions from RNA used iRepertoire nested multiplex PCR. TCRdb used MiXCR to reprocess the multiplex PCR reads, holding one entry per CDR3 protein. The sample has tens of thousands of distinct CDR3 sequences, about 40% seen once; the top ten hold 35% to 40%. Input material: glioma tissue, nonneoplastic brain tissue, or PBMCs (not recorded which). Receptors originate from a human donor with low-grade glioma or glioblastoma, undergoing nonglioma brain surgery, or in good health (not recorded which).

This clonotype occurred many times. V usage is TRBV4-2 and J usage is TRBJ2-2; 11 bases are shared with TRBD2. The V gene end was trimmed by 4 bases and the J gene end by 2 bases; junction bases not matched to a gene: 12. CDR1 LGHNA and CDR2 YNFKEQ come from the germline V gene. This CDR3 has 19 residues. The CDR3 loop reads CASSPRAVAGGINTGELFF. CDR3 DNA: TGTGCCAGCAGCCCCCGGGCCGTAGCGGGGGGGATAAACACCGGGGAGCTGTTTTTT.

This clonotype was seen many times. The chain couples TRBV4-1 to TRBJ1-5; no definite D call. V was trimmed by 0 bases and J by 6 bases, leaving 12 bases between them. The CDR3 spans 15 residues. Germline V gene sequence: CDR1 MGHRA, CDR2 YSYEKL. The CDR3 region has the DNA TGCGCCAGCAGCCAAGATACGGGAATTAGTCAGCCCCAGCATTTT. Amino acid sequence: CASSQDTGISQPQHF.

This clonotype was picked up many times. The J gene is TRBJ2-3, the V gene TRBV29-1, with 8 bases fitting TRBD2. The CDR3 sequence is 13 residues long. Germline V lookup: CDR1 SQVTM, CDR2 ANQGSEA. Losses at the gene ends were 4 bases for V and 7 bases for J; bases not matched to a gene: 7. CDR3 region: CSVVSGGWYTQYF. The CDR3 region has the DNA TGCAGCGTTGTGAGCGGGGGATGGTATACGCAGTATTTT.

Comment on this clonotype: The junction departs from germline at one end; a sequencing error may be responsible. The chain employs TRBV28 and TRBJ2-3, with a tentative D call TRBD1 (5 bases). The CDR3 extends over 13 amino acids. Germline CDR1 and CDR2: MDHEN and SYDVKM. The CDR3 is CASILGVADTHYF. CDR3 nucleotides: TGTGCCAGCATTTTAGGGGTTGCAGATACTCATTATTTT.

This clonotype was found once. A much larger clone sits a single nucleotide away, making a read error possible. V and J are TRBV12-3 or TRBV12-4 and TRBJ2-7; D is possibly TRBD1 (6 bases). The CDR3 covers 14 residues. V was pared by 5 bases and J by 3 bases, with 14 bases between. This CDR3 is CASSTYIQGYEQYF. In nucleotides, the CDR3 is TGTGCCAGCAGTACCTACATACAGGGCTACGAGCAGTACTTC.

This clonotype was recorded many times. The rearrangement links TRBV12-3 or TRBV12-4 to TRBJ2-3; weak D call: TRBD2 (5 bases). Trimming left V 2 bases short and J 6 bases short, with 12 bases between. The CDR3 runs 14 residues. CDR3 coding DNA: TGTGCCAGCAGTTTATCCGGGAAAGGGGATACGCAGTATTTT. The encoded protein is CASSLSGKGDTQYF.

This clonotype was counted only a few times. A read error may explain this, as a much larger clone is one base away. This rearrangement joins TRBV6-2 or TRBV6-3 to TRBJ2-5; D remains unclear. Germline loops: CDR1 MNHEY, CDR2 SVGEGT. Trimming took off 6 bases at V and 8 bases at J, with 16 bases between the two ends. There are 13 residues in the CDR3. CDR3 in amino acids: CASRRTGNGTQYF. In nucleotides, the CDR3 is TGTGCCAGCAGGAGGACGGGTAATGGAACCCAGTACTTC.

The genes are TRBV28 and TRBJ2-1, with no clear D. The CDR3 consists of 14 residues. Trimming pared 9 bases from V and 12 bases from J, leaving 24 bases between. Germline-derived CDR1 and CDR2 are MDHEN and SYDVKM. The CDR3 DNA reads as TGTGCCAGTGTTGACCCTATTGGTACAGATACGCAGTTCTTC. Translating it yields CASVDPIGTDTQFF. The entire variable domain, with the rest obtained from reference TRBV28 and TRBJ2-1, is as follows: DVKVTQSSRYLVKRTGEKVFLECVQDMDHENMFWYRQDPGLGLRLIYFSYDVKMKEKGDIPEGYSVSREKKERFSLILESASTNQTSMYLCASVDPIGTDTQFFGPGTRLTVL.

There are many counts of this clonotype. The rearrangement links TRBV18 to TRBJ1-5; D is perhaps TRBD1 (5 bases). Germline loops: CDR1 KGHSH, CDR2 LQKENI. Between the trimmed V and J ends, which lost 2 bases and 2 bases, there was a span of 10 bases. CDR3 size: 15 residues. CDR3 nucleotides: TGTGCCAGCTCACCAGGAGGGGTCGGCAATCAGCCCCAGCATTTT. Amino acid sequence: CASSPGGVGNQPQHF.